Presented here are 21 T cell receptor beta chains from one specimen sequenced in a study of T cell changes during pregnancy in multiple sclerosis. Assay used: immunoSEQ multiplex PCR; TCRdb lists only in-frame clones, some missing. The table has 70,000 or so clones, approximately 91% seen once. Sequencing used peripheral blood, obtained in the third trimester of pregnancy. All receptors come from a female donor with multiple sclerosis, enrolled in a pregnancy study.

The rearrangement links TRBV30 to TRBJ1-3, with TRBD1 as a possible D gene (5 bases). Germline V gene lookup returns CDR1 GTSNPN and CDR2 SVGIG (reference sequence). The CDR3 is 13 residues long. V was pared by 2 bases and J by 7 bases, with 12 bases between. This chain's CDR3 is CAWSPGDANTIYF. CDR3 nucleotide sequence: TGTGCCTGGAGTCCGGGGGATGCCAACACCATATATTTT.

J is TRBJ2-7 and V is TRBV6-5; D not resolved. The V gene lost 5 bases and the J gene lost 3 bases, with 17 bases spanning the gap. This CDR3 is built from 15 residues. Germline CDR1 is MNHEY and CDR2 is SVGAGI. The CDR3: CASSPTHPVGYEQYF. The DNA for the CDR3 is TGTGCCAGCAGTCCTACCCACCCCGTCGGCTACGAGCAGTACTTC.

The V and J genes are TRBV15 and TRBJ1-2, with D possibly matching TRBD1 (6 bases). The V gene lost 8 bases and the J gene lost 7 bases, with 20 bases spanning the gap. CDR3 size: 14 residues. The germline gives CDR1 LNHNV, CDR2 YYDKDF (reference sequence). The CDR3 nucleotides are TGTGCCACCTCAGGGGCCTGGACGGGGGGTGGCTACACCTTC. It translates to CATSGAWTGGGYTF.

The V gene is TRBV10-3, the J gene TRBJ1-1; D remains unclear. The CDR3 is 15 amino acids. CDR1 and CDR2 from the germline V gene are ENHRY and SYGVKD. V gave up 10 bases and J gave up 0 bases, with 18 bases separating them. As DNA, the CDR3 is TGTGCCACCAAAACCACAGAACAGTTGAACACTGAAGCTTTCTTT. Translating gives CATKTTEQLNTEAFF.

This clone occurred once. The chain carries TRBV27 and TRBJ2-1, with 14 bases identical to TRBD2. The trim removed 2 bases at V and 9 bases at J, leaving 9 bases unmatched. The CDR3 length is 17 residues. Germline V CDR1 and CDR2: MNHEY, SMNVEV (reference sequence). This CDR3 is CASSLPRTSGGFGEQFF. The CDR3 DNA sequence: TGTGCCAGCAGTTTACCCCGGACTAGCGGGGGGTTTGGTGAGCAGTTCTTC.

This clone was counted a few times. The chain is built from TRBV27 and TRBJ1-6, with a possible D match to TRBD1 (5 bases). V was clipped by 8 bases and J by 8 bases, with 10 bases between them. Germline lookup yields CDR1 MNHEY and CDR2 SMNVEV (reference sequence). The CDR3 spans 12 residues. CDR3 nucleotide sequence: TGTGCCAGCGGCCGACAGTATTCACCCCTCCACTTT. It codes for CASGRQYSPLHF.

The CDR3 sequence is CAIKERTDTQYF. The CDR3 nucleotides are TGTGCCATCAAGGAGCGCACAGATACGCAGTATTTT. The rearrangement links TRBV10-3 to TRBJ2-3; no clear D gene. There are 12 residues in the CDR3. Germline assignment: CDR1 ENHRY and CDR2 SYGVKD. V was clipped by 7 bases and J by 1 base, with 6 bases between them.

This chain links TRBV7-2 with TRBJ2-2, with D hard to call. The length of the CDR3 is 13 residues. V was pared by 5 bases and J by 4 bases, with 8 bases between. Germline values: CDR1 SGHTA, CDR2 FQGNSA. The CDR3 DNA follows: TGTGCCAGCAGCCCCCGACTCACCGGGGAGCTGTTTTTT. Translating gives CASSPRLTGELFF.

The V and J genes are TRBV9 and TRBJ1-3; D remains unclear. Germline lookup yields CDR1 SGDLS and CDR2 YYNGEE. The CDR3 contains 16 residues. The germline V and J ends were trimmed by 0 bases and 0 bases, with 10 bases remaining between them. CDR3 bases: TGTGCCAGCAGCGTAGCCCCTGGAGACTCTGGAAACACCATATATTTT. Its protein product is CASSVAPGDSGNTIYF.

The rearrangement uses TRBV13 and TRBJ1-1; weak D call: TRBD1 (5 bases). The CDR3 sequence is 16 residues long. Trimming removed 7 bases at V and 0 bases at J, with 18 bases between. CDR1 and CDR2 from the germline V gene are PRHDT and FYEKMQ (reference sequence). The CDR3 nucleotides read TGTGCCAGCATGGGGCTTACACCAGCGATGAACACTGAAGCTTTCTTT. It encodes CASMGLTPAMNTEAFF.

This clone was counted a single time. This chain uses TRBV5-1 with TRBJ1-6; D possibly corresponds to TRBD1 (6 bases). Germline V gene lookup returns CDR1 SGHRS and CDR2 YFSETQ. The CDR3 consists of 15 residues. The V end lost 4 bases, the J end lost 5 bases, and 13 bases lay between the germline ends. The CDR3 DNA follows: TGCGCCAGCAGCCACGGGACAAGGGATAATTCACCCCTCCACTTT. As protein: CASSHGTRDNSPLHF.

The chain couples TRBV10-3 to TRBJ1-2, with TRBD1 matching over 11 bases. The CDR3 is made up of 13 amino acids. Germline V gives CDR1 ENHRY, CDR2 SYGVKD. The junction had 6 bases not matched to a gene; V was cut back by 11 bases and J by 4 bases. CDR3 region: CASGDRGFYGYTF. The CDR3 DNA reads TGTGCCTCCGGGGACAGGGGGTTCTATGGCTACACCTTC.

The gene calls are TRBV6-1 and TRBJ2-1; D gene uncertain. CDR3 size: 14 residues. In germline, CDR1 is MNHNS, CDR2 SASEGT. Deletions cut 11 bases from V and 2 bases from J, with 16 bases between. The CDR3: CAARPGRPYNEQFF. CDR3 bases: TGTGCCGCCAGACCAGGAAGACCCTACAATGAGCAGTTCTTC.

This chain joins TRBV6-5 and TRBJ1-2, with unresolved D. The germline V gene encodes CDR1 MNHEY and CDR2 SVGAGI. V lost 5 bases, J lost 6 bases, and 7 bases lay in between. CDR3 length: 11 amino acids. The CDR3 is CASSVLDGYTF. CDR3 DNA sequence: TGTGCCAGCAGTGTTCTCGATGGCTACACCTTC.

The chain recombines TRBV7-3 with TRBJ1-2; a weak D match, TRBD1 (5 bases). With 5 bases removed from V and 4 bases from J, the gap between germline ends came to 17 bases. From germline, CDR1 is SGHTA and CDR2 FQGTGA. CDR3 size: 15 residues. DNA for the CDR3: TGTGCCAGCAGCCCAGACCAGCGTAGGGGCTATGGCTACACCTTC. Translated, it gives CASSPDQRRGYGYTF.

The rearrangement links TRBV6-5 to TRBJ2-1; weak D call: TRBD1 (6 bases). With 0 bases removed from V and 0 bases from J, the gap between germline ends came to 9 bases. CDR3 size: 16 residues. Germline loops: CDR1 MNHEY, CDR2 SVGAGI. CDR3 sequence reads: CASSYSRGSSYNEQFF. CDR3 DNA: TGTGCCAGCAGTTACTCGAGGGGGAGCTCCTACAATGAGCAGTTCTTC.

The gene calls are TRBV5-4 and TRBJ1-1, with TRBD1 identical over 9 bases. The V and J ends lost 4 bases and 5 bases, in that order; junction bases with no gene match: 9. The CDR3 consists of 15 residues. Germline V lookup: CDR1 SGHNT, CDR2 YYREEE (reference sequence). As DNA, the CDR3 is TGTGCCAGCAGCCCGCACAGGGGGCGGGGGACTGAAGCTTTCTTT. Translation: CASSPHRGRGTEAFF.

The gene calls are TRBV6-5 and TRBJ1-4, with D perhaps TRBD1 (5 bases). The germline CDR1 and CDR2 sequences are MNHEY and SVGAGI. The CDR3 contains 14 residues. With 4 bases removed from V and 4 bases from J, the gap between germline ends came to 10 bases. In DNA, the CDR3 is TGTGCCAGCAGTTGGGGACTGGTTAATGAAAAACTGTTTTTT. This sequence encodes CASSWGLVNEKLFF.

The rearrangement uses TRBV5-6 and TRBJ1-6; the D gene is possibly TRBD1 (5 bases). CDR1 SGHDT and CDR2 YYEEEE come from the germline V gene. Trimming removed 4 bases at V and 6 bases at J, with 8 bases between. The CDR3 loop spans 13 amino acids. CDR3 loop: CASSRGFNSPLHF. The CDR3 nucleotides read TGTGCCAGCAGCAGGGGTTTTAATTCACCCCTCCACTTT.

V is TRBV15 and J is TRBJ2-7; TRBD2 matches 7 bases. The CDR3 has 14 amino acids. Trimming cost V 1 base and J 1 base; bases outside gene matches: 1. Looked up from germline, CDR1 is LNHNV and CDR2 is YYDKDF (reference sequence). In nucleotides, the CDR3 is TGTGCCACCAGCAGAGGGGGGGGTTCCTACGAGCAGTACTTC. Protein sequence: CATSRGGGSYEQYF.

V is TRBV5-8 and J is TRBJ1-5; D is uncertain. V dropped 0 bases and J dropped 2 bases, with 12 bases sitting between them. CDR1 is SGHTS and CDR2 is YDEGEE in the germline V gene. The CDR3 runs to 16 residues. CDR3: CASSLGGLRGNQPQHF. The DNA for the CDR3 is TGTGCCAGCAGCTTGGGCGGGTTACGCGGCAATCAGCCCCAGCATTTT. The full variable domain, with the rest looked up from reference TRBV5-8 and TRBJ1-5, is EAGVTQSPTHLIKTRGQQATLRCSPISGHTSVYWYQQALGLGLQFLLWYDEGEERNRGNFPPRFSGRQFPNYSSELNVNALELEDSALYLCASSLGGLRGNQPQHFGDGTRLSIL.